This record covers a single T cell receptor (beta chain). Mouse names are used for the genes. The read finishes 1 residue shy of the CDR3 end, and the germline J gene is used to complete it. This entry belongs to a study of tissue T cells after allogeneic stem cell transplantation. Here immunoSEQ multiplex PCR was the method, and the copy in TCRdb shows in-frame clones only, minus some. The table lists several thousand clones, roughly a third of them singletons, with around 4.7% in the top ten. V gave up 3 bases and J gave up 0 bases, with 8 bases separating them. CDR1 is KGHTA, CDR2 FRNEEI, per germline. This CDR3 contains 14 residues. Time point in this sample: mouse harvest day 14 after allogeneic transplant. Each mouse received 10^7 T-cell-depleted marrow cells plus 10^6 splenic CD5+ T cells by tail vein.

The sample was skin. The TCR comes from a female BALB/c mouse given C57BL/6 T cells with graft-versus-host disease after an allogeneic hematopoietic cell transplant. This rearrangement joins TRBV24 to TRBJ1-2, with D hard to call. The sequenced CDR3 bases are TGTGCCAGCAGTCTAGAGGTCACAAACTCCGACTACACC. Translating gives CASSLEVTNSDYT. The entire CDR3 reads CASSLEVTNSDYTF.